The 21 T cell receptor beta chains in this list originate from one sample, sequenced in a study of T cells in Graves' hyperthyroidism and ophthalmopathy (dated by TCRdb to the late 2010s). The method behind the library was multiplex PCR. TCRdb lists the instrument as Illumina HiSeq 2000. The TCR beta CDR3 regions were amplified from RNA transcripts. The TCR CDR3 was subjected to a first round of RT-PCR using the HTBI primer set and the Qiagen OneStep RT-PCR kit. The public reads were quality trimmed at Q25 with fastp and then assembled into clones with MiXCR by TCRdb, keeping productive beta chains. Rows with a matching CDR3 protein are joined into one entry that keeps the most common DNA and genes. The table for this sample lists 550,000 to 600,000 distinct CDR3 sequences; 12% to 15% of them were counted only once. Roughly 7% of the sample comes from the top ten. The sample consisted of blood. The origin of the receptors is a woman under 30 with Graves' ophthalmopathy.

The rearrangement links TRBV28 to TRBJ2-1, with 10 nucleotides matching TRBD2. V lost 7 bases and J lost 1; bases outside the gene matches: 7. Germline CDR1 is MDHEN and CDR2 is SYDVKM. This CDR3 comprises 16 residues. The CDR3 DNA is TGTGCCAGCACCGAGGGACTAGCGAGGTCCTACAATGAGCAGTTCTTC. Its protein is CASTEGLARSYNEQFF.

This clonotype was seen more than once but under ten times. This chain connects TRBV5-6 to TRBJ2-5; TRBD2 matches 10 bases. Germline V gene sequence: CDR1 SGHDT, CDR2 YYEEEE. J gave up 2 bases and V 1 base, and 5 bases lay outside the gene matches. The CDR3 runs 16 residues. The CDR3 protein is CASSLLAGGTQETQYF. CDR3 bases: TGTGCCAGCAGCTTGTTAGCGGGAGGAACTCAAGAGACCCAGTACTTC.

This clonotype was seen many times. The CDR3 DNA reads TGTGCCACCAGTGATTTGCATTGGGGCGGCTACACCTTC. Translating it yields CATSDLHWGGYTF. This rearrangement joins TRBV24-1 to TRBJ1-2; D might be TRBD1 (5 bases). CDR1 KGHDR and CDR2 SFDVKD come from the germline V gene. The CDR3 runs 13 residues. Trimming shortened V by 0 bases and J by 8 bases, and 9 bases separated the two germline ends.

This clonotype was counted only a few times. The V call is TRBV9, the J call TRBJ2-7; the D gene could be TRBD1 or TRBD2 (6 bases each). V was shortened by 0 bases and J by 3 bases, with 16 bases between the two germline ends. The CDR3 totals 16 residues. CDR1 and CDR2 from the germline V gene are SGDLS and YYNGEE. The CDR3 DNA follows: TGTGCCAGCAGCGTAGGATCCGGGGGCGCCGACTACGAGCAGTACTTC. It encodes CASSVGSGGADYEQYF.

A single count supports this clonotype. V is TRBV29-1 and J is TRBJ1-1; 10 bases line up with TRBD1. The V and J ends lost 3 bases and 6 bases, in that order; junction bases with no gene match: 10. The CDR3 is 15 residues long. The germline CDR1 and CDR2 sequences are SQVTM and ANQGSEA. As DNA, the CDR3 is TGCAGCGTTGACCCGGGGACAGGGGTATGGGCTGAAGCTTTCTTT. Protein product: CSVDPGTGVWAEAFF.

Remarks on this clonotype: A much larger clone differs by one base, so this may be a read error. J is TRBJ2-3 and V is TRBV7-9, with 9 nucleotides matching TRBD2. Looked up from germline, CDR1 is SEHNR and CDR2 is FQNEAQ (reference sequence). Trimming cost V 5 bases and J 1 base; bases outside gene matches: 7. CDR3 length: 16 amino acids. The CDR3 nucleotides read TGTGCCAGCAGCGATTTACTAGCGGGCCGCACAGATACGCAGTATTTT. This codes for CASSDLLAGRTDTQYF.

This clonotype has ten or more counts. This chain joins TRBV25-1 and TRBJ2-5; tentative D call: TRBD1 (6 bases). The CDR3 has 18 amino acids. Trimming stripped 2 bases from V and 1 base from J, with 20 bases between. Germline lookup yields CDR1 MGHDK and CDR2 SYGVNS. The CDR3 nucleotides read TGTGCCAGCAGTGAAGGCTCGCACCGACAGGTCCTCCAAGAGACCCAGTACTTC. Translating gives CASSEGSHRQVLQETQYF.

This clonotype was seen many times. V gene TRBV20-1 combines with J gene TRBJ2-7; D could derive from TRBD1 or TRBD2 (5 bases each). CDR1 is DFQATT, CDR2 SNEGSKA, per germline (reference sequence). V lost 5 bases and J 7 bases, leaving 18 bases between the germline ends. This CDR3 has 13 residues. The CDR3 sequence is CSAPGRGPGEQYF. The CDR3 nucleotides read TGCAGTGCTCCGGGACGCGGGCCTGGGGAGCAGTACTTC.

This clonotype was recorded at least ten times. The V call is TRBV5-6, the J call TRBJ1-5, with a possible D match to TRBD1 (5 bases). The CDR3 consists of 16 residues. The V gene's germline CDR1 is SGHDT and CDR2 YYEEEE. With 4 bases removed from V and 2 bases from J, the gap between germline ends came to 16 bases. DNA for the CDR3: TGTGCCAGCAGCGAACAAAGGGGATGGCGCAATCAGCCCCAGCATTTT. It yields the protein CASSEQRGWRNQPQHF.

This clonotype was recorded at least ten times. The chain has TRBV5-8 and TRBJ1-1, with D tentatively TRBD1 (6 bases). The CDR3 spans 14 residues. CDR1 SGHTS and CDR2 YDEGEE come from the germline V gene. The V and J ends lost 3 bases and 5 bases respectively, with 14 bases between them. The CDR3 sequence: CASSSTGLGTEAFF. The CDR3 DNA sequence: TGTGCCAGCAGCTCGACAGGTCTTGGAACTGAAGCTTTCTTT.

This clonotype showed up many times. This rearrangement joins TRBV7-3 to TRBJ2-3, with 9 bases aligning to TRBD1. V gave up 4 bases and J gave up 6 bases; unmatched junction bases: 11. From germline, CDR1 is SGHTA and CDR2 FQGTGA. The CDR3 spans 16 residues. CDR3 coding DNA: TGTGCCAGCAGCTCAATTTACAGGGGGCAGGTCGATACGCAGTATTTT. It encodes CASSSIYRGQVDTQYF.

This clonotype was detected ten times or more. The CDR3 region has the DNA TGTGCCAGCAGTGGAGGGGGGGCTAGCACAGATACGCAGTATTTT. Translation: CASSGGGASTDTQYF. The rearrangement links TRBV6-1 to TRBJ2-3, with D maybe TRBD2 (7 bases). The V gene's germline CDR1 is MNHNS and CDR2 SASEGT. Trimming left V 4 bases short and J 0 bases short, with 11 bases between. The CDR3 has 15 residues.

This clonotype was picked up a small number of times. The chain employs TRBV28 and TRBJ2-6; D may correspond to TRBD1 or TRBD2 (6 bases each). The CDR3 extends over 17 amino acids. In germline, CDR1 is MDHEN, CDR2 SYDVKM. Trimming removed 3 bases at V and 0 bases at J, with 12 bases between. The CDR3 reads CASSFSRGLSGANVLTF. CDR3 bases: TGTGCCAGCAGTTTTTCACGGGGGCTCTCTGGGGCCAACGTCCTGACTTTC.

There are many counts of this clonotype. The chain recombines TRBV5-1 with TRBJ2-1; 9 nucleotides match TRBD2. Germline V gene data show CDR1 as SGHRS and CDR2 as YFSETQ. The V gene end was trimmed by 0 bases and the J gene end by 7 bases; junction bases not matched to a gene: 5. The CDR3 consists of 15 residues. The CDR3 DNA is TGCGCCAGCAGCTTGGAGGGCGGGGGGGTTAATGAGCAGTTCTTC. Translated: CASSLEGGGVNEQFF.

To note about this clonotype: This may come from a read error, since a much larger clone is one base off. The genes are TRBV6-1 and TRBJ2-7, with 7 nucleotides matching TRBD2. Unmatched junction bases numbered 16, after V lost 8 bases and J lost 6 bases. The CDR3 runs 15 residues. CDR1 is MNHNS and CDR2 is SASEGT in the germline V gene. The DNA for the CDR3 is TGTGCCAGCTCAAGAATGGGACGGGAGGCCTCCGAGCAGTACTTC. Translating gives CASSRMGREASEQYF.

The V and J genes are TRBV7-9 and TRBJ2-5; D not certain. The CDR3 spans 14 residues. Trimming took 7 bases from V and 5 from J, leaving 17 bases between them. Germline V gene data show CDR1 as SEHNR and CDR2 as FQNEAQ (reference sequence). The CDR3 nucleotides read TGTGCCAGCACCCAAACCCGGCTTTGGGAGACCCAGTACTTC. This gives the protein CASTQTRLWETQYF.

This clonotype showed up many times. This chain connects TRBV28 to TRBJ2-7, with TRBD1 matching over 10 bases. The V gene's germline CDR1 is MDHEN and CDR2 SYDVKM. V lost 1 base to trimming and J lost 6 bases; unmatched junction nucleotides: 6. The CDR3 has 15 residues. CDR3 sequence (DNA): TGTGCCAGCAGTTTATTCGGGACAGGGGACGGCGAGCAGTACTTC. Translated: CASSLFGTGDGEQYF. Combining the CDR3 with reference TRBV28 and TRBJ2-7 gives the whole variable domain DVKVTQSSRYLVKRTGEKVFLECVQDMDHENMFWYRQDPGLGLRLIYFSYDVKMKEKGDIPEGYSVSREKKERFSLILESASTNQTSMYLCASSLFGTGDGEQYFGPGTRLTVT.

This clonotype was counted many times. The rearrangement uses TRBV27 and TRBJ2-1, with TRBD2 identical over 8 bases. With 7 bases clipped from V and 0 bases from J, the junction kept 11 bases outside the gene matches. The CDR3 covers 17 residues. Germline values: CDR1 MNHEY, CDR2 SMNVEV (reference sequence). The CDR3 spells CASTAFTSGLSYNEQFF. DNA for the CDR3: TGTGCCAGCACCGCGTTCACTAGCGGACTCTCCTACAATGAGCAGTTCTTC.

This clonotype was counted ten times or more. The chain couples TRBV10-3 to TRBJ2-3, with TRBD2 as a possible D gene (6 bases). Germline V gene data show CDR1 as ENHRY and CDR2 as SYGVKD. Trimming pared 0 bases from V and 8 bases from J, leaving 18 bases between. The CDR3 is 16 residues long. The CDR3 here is CAISESIWGVLGTQYF. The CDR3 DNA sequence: TGTGCCATCAGTGAGTCGATTTGGGGGGTCCTGGGTACGCAGTATTTT.

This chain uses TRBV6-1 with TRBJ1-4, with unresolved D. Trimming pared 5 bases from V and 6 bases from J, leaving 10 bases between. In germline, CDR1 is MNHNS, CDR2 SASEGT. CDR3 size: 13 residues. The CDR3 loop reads CASSRSIDEKLFF. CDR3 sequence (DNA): TGTGCCAGCAGTAGGAGCATAGATGAAAAACTGTTTTTT.

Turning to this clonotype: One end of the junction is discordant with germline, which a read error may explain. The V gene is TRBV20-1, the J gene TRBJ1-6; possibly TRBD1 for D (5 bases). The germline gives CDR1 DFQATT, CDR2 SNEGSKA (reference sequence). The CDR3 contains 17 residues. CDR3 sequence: CNARDLTQGSYNSPLHF. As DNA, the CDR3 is TGCAATGCTAGAGACCTTACCCAGGGCTCCTATAATTCACCCCTCCACTTT.